The clone carrying this TCR beta chain was found once. Antigen: not known. Time point specified: cycle 4 day 1 (C4D1), after about 6 weeks of nivolumab. Autologous stem cell transplantation was followed by relapse in every patient, and brentuximab vedotin exposure varied. Magnetic depletion of unwanted cells isolated CD4+ T cells from thawed PBMCs. Best responses included complete response and partial response; otherwise, the best response was progressive disease. This record comes from a study of PD-1 blockade in classical Hodgkin lymphoma. Findings and caveats of the study: As was reported, newly diagnosed patients showed lower baseline TCR diversity than healthy donors did. CD4+ TCR diversity, unlike CD8+, rose significantly by C4D1. After ASCT, patients who started nivolumab under 1 year later were excluded.

Trimming cost V 3 bases and J 4 bases, with 16 bases left between them. The V gene's germline CDR1 is SQVTM and CDR2 ANQGSEA. The CDR3 length is 15 residues. Measured with immunoSEQ multiplex PCR; TCRdb has only the in-frame clones, and not every one. This sample yields fewer than 35,000 clones, of which about 90% are seen a single time; roughly 0.3% belongs to the top ten. The clonotype was recovered from a human donor with classical Hodgkin lymphoma. The sequencing used CD4+ T cells from blood, collected before the fourth cycle of nivolumab. The V and J genes are TRBV29-1 and TRBJ2-1; D may match TRBD1 or TRBD2 (5 bases each). The DNA of the CDR3 is TGCAGCGTTGACGAATCAGGGTCGGGGTACAATGAGCAGTTCTTC. Translated: CSVDESGSGYNEQFF.